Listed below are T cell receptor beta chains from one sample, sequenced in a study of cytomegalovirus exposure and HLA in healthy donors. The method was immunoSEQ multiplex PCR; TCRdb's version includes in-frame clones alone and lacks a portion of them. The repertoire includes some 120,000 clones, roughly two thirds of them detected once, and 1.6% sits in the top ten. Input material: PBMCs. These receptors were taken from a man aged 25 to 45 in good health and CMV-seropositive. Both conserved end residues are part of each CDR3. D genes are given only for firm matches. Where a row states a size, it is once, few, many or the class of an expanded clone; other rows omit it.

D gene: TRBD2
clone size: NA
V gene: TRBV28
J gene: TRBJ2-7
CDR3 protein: CASTSEMNWTRVYEQYF
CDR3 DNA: TGTGCCAGCACCTCGGAGATGAACTGGACTAGAGTCTACGAGCAGTACTTC

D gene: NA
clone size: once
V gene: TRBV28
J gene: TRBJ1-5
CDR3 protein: CASSSSGALNQPQHF
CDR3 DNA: TGTGCCAGCAGTTCATCAGGGGCTCTCAATCAGCCCCAGCATTTT

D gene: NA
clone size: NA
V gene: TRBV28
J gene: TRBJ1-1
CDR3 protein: CASSLTGMNTEAFF
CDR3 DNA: TGTGCCAGCAGTTTAACAGGCATGAACACTGAAGCTTTCTTT

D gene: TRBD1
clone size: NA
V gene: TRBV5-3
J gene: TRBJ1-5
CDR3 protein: CARSLEGASLWMNQPQHF
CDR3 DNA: TGTGCCAGAAGCTTAGAGGGGGCGTCTTTGTGGATGAATCAGCCCCAGCATTTT

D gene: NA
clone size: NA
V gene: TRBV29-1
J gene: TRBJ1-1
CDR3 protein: CSVKRDMNTEAFF
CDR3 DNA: TGCAGCGTCAAAAGGGACATGAACACTGAAGCTTTCTTT

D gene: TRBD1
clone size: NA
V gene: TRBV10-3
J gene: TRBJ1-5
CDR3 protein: CAISDYRQGALGQPQHF
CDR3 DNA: TGTGCCATCAGTGATTACAGGCAGGGGGCGCTGGGTCAGCCCCAGCATTTT

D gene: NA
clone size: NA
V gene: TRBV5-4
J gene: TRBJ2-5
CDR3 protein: CASSPKGGFQETQYF
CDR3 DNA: TGTGCCAGCAGCCCCAAGGGGGGGTTCCAAGAGACCCAGTACTTC

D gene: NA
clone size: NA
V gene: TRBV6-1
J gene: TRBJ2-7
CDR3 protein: CASSEEGSGVRSYEQYF
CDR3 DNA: TGTGCCAGCAGTGAAGAGGGATCGGGAGTGAGGTCCTACGAGCAGTACTTC

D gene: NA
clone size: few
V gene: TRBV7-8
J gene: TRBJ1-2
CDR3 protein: CASSSNRMAENYGYTF
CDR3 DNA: TGTGCCAGCAGCTCAAATCGAATGGCGGAAAACTATGGCTACACCTTC

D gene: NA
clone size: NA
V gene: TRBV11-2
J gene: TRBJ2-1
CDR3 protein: CASSRFQGTGNEQFF
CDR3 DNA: TGTGCCAGCAGCCGATTTCAGGGCACCGGCAATGAGCAGTTCTTC

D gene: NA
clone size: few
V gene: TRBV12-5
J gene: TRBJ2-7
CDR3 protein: CASGLVHPAGREQYF
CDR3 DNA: TGTGCTAGTGGTTTGGTACACCCGGCAGGTCGAGAGCAGTACTTC

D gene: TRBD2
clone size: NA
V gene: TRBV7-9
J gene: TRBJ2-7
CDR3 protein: CASSKTSGRAIEQYF
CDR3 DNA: TGTGCCAGCAGCAAGACTAGCGGGAGGGCCATCGAGCAGTACTTC

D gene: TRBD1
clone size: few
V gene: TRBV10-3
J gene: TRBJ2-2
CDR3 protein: CAIKQGTNTGELFF
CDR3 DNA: TGTGCCATCAAACAGGGGACGAACACCGGGGAGCTGTTTTTT

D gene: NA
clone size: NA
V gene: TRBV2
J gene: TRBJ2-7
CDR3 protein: CASSVAVNYEQYF
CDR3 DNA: TGTGCCAGCAGTGTGGCAGTGAACTACGAGCAGTACTTC

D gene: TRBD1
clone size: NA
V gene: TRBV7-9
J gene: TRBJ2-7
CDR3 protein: CSSSLGGTGSEYF
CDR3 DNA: TGTTCCAGCAGCTTAGGGGGGACAGGGTCGGAGTACTTC

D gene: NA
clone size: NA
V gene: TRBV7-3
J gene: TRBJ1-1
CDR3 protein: CASSLQALNTEAFF
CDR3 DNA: TGTGCCAGCAGCTTACAGGCGCTGAACACTGAAGCTTTCTTT

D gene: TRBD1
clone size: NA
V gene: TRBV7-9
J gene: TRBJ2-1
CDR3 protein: CASSLTQGKQFF
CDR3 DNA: TGTGCCAGCAGCTTAACACAGGGGAAGCAGTTCTTC

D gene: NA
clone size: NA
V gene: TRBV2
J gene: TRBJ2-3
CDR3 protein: CASRVGRSTDTQYF
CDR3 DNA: TGTGCCAGCAGGGTGGGGCGTAGCACAGATACGCAGTATTTT

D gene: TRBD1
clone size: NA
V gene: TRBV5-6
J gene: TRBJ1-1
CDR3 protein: CASSFGRGYGTEAFF
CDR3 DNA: TGTGCCAGCAGCTTCGGCAGGGGGTATGGCACTGAAGCTTTCTTT

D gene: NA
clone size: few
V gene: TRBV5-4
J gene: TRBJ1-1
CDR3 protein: CASSLGPDRFTEAFF
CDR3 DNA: TGTGCCAGCAGCTTGGGTCCGGACAGATTCACTGAAGCTTTCTTT

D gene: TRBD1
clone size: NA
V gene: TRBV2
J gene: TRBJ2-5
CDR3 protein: CASAGQVKETQYF
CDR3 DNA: TGTGCCAGCGCGGGACAGGTAAAAGAGACCCAGTACTTC

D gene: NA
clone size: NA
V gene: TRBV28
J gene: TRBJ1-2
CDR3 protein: CASSLAQETNYGYTF
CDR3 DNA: TGTGCCAGCAGTTTGGCCCAGGAAACTAACTATGGCTACACCTTC

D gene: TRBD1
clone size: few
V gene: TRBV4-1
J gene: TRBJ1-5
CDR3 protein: CASSHRQGAYSNQPQHF
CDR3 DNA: TGCGCCAGCAGCCATAGACAGGGGGCCTATAGCAATCAGCCCCAGCATTTT

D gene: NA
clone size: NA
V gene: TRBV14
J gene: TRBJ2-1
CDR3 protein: CASSLGTYNEQFF
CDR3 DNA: TGTGCCAGCAGCCTCGGGACTTATAATGAGCAGTTCTTC

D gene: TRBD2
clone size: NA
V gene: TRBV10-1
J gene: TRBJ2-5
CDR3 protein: CASGVAGVQYF
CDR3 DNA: TGCGCCAGCGGGGTAGCGGGAGTCCAGTACTTC

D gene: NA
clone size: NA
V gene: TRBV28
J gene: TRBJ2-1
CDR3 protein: CASTTTEDREQFF
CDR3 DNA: TGTGCCAGCACCACCACCGAGGATAGGGAGCAGTTCTTC

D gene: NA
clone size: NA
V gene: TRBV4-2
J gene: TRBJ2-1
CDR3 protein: CASSQETPLSSYNEQFF
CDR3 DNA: TGTGCCAGCAGCCAAGAAACTCCCCTTAGCTCCTACAATGAGCAGTTCTTC

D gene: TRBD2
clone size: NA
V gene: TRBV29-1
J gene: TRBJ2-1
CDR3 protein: CSSGGGRSYNEQFF
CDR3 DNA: TGCAGCTCCGGCGGGGGACGCTCCTACAATGAGCAGTTCTTC

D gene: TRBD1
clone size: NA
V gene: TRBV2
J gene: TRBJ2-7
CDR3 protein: CASSPDRDRVYEQYF
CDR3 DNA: TGTGCCAGCAGTCCGGACCGGGACAGGGTTTACGAGCAGTACTTC

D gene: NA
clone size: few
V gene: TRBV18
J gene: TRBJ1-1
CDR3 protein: CASSPPEVLMNTEAFF
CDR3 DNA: TGTGCCAGCTCTCCCCCCGAGGTCCTAATGAACACTGAAGCTTTCTTT

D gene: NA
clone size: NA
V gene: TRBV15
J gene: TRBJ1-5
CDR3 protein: CATSRSTIDRDNQPQHF
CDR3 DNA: TGTGCCACCAGCAGATCAACAATTGACAGAGACAATCAGCCCCAGCATTTT

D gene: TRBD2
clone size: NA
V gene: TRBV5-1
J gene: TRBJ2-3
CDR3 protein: CASSLAGGFRADTQYF
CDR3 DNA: TGCGCCAGCAGCTTAGCGGGAGGTTTTAGGGCAGATACGCAGTATTTT

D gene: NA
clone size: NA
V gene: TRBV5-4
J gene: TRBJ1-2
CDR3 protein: CASSLRQGIYGYTF
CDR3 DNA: TGTGCCAGCAGCTTGAGGCAGGGAATCTATGGCTACACCTTC

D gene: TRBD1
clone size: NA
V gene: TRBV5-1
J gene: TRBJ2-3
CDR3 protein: CASSLRDRGSDTQYF
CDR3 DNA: TGCGCCAGCAGCCTCCGGGACAGGGGGTCCGATACGCAGTATTTT

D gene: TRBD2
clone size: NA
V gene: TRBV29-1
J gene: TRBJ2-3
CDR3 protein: CSAPGLAGGQDTQYF
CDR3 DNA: TGCAGCGCGCCGGGACTAGCGGGGGGCCAAGATACGCAGTATTTT

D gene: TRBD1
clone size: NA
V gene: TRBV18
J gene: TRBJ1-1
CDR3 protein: CASSPTPGQGVEAFF
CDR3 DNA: TGTGCCAGCTCACCAACCCCGGGACAGGGGGTTGAAGCTTTCTTT

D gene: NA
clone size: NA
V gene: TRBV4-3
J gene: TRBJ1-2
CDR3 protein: CASSQVLTSTYGYTF
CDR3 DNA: TGCGCCAGCAGCCAAGTCCTCACAAGTACCTATGGCTACACCTTC

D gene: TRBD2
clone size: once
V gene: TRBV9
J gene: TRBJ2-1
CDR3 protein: CASSAQLAGGGNEQFF
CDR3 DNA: TGTGCCAGCAGCGCCCAACTAGCGGGAGGGGGGAATGAGCAGTTCTTC

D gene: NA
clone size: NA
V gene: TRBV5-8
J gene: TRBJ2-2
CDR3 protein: CASSLGGAGELFF
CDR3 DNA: TGTGCCAGCAGCTTGGGCGGCGCCGGGGAGCTGTTTTTT

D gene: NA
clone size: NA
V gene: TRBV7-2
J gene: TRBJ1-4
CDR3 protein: CASSPDLTGANEKLFF
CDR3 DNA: TGTGCCAGCAGCCCCGATTTGACAGGAGCTAATGAAAAACTGTTTTTT

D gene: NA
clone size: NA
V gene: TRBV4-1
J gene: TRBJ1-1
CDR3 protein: CASSQGTDRSTPEAFF
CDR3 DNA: TGCGCCAGCAGCCAAGGGACAGACAGATCAACACCTGAAGCTTTCTTT

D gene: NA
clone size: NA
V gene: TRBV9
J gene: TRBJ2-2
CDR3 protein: CASSASLLNTGELFF
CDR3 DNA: TGTGCCAGCAGCGCCTCCCTACTGAACACCGGGGAGCTGTTTTTT

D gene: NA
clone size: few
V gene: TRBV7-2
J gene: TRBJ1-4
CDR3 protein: CASSLDSSGTNEKLFF
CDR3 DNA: TGTGCCAGCAGCTTGGATAGCTCCGGTACTAATGAAAAACTGTTTTTT

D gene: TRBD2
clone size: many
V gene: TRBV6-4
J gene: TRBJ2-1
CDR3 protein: CASSDSGEGGHEQFF
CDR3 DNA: TGTGCCAGCAGTGACTCAGGGGAGGGAGGCCATGAGCAGTTCTTC

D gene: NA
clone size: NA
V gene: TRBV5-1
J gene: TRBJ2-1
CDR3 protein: CASSFLPGETYNEQFF
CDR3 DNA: TGCGCCAGCAGCTTCCTTCCGGGAGAAACCTACAATGAGCAGTTCTTC

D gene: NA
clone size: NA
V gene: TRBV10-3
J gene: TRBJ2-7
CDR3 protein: CAISVMADYEQYF
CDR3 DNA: TGTGCCATCAGTGTTATGGCGGACTACGAGCAGTACTTC

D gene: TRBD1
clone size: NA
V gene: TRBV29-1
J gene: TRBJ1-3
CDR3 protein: CSSGEIQGAAGNTIYF
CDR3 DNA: TGCAGCTCCGGGGAGATACAGGGGGCCGCTGGAAACACCATATATTTT

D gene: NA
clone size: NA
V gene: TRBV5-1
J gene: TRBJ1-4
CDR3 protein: CASRPAVQNEKLFF
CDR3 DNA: TGCGCCAGCCGCCCGGCGGTGCAGAATGAAAAACTGTTTTTT

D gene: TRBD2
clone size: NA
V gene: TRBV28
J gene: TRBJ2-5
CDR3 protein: CASSLYMGTTLETQYF
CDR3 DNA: TGTGCCAGCAGTTTATATATGGGGACTACTTTGGAGACCCAGTACTTC

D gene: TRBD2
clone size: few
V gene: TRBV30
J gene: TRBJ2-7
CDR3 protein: CAFRNSGRFYEQYF
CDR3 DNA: TGTGCCTTCCGCAATAGCGGGAGGTTCTACGAGCAGTACTTC

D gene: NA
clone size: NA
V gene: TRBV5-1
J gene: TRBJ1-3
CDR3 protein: CASTARVSGNTIYF
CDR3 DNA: TGCGCCAGCACTGCCAGGGTCTCTGGAAACACCATATATTTT

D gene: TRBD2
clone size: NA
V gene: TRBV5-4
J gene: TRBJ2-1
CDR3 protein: CASSRRLAGGLYEQFF
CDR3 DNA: TGTGCCAGCAGTCGTCGACTAGCGGGAGGGCTCTATGAGCAGTTCTTC

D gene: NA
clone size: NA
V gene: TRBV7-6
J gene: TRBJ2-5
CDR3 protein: CASSFGGQETQYF
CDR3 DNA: TGTGCCAGCAGCTTTGGGGGGCAAGAGACCCAGTACTTC

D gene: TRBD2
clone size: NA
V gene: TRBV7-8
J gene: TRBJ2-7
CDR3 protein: CASSLPLSGRRTYEQYF
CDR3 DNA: TGTGCCAGCAGCTTACCGCTTAGCGGGAGGAGAACCTACGAGCAGTACTTC

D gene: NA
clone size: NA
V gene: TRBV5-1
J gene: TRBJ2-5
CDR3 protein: CASSFEGGAGETQYF
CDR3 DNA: TGCGCCAGCAGCTTTGAAGGGGGGGCTGGAGAGACCCAGTACTTC

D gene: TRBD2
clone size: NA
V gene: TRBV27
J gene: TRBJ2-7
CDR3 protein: CASSLYGLAGSYEQYF
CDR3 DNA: TGTGCCAGCAGTTTATATGGGCTAGCGGGGTCCTACGAGCAGTACTTC

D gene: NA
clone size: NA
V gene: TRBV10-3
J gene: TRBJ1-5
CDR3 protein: CAISDRGDNQPQHF
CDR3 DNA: TGTGCCATCAGTGACAGGGGTGACAATCAGCCCCAGCATTTT